A selection of T cell receptor beta chains follows, all from one sample in a study of radiotherapy plus CTLA-4 blockade in lung cancer. Using immunoSEQ multiplex PCR, the repertoire was profiled, and TCRdb retains in-frame clones only, with some absent. The sample has around 59,000 clones; around 74% are singletons. Source: peripheral blood, taken from a patient treated with radiotherapy plus ipilimumab. The receptors here all came from a human donor with non-small cell lung cancer whose response to radiotherapy plus ipilimumab could not be evaluated. Each CDR3 is given with its conserved first and last residue. D genes are given only for firm matches. Where a row states a size, it is once, few, many or the class of an expanded clone; other rows omit it.

J: TRBJ1-1
D: TRBD1
V: TRBV7-2
size: few
DNA: TGTGCCAGCAGCTTAGACCGGGACAGGGAAGCTTTCTTT
CDR3: CASSLDRDREAFF

J: TRBJ1-1
D: TRBD1
V: TRBV6-5
size: -
DNA: TGTGCCAGCAATGACAGGGGAAGGGAAGCTTTCTTT
CDR3: CASNDRGREAFF

J: TRBJ1-5
D: TRBD1
V: TRBV19
size: -
DNA: TGTGCCAGTAGTATTATGCAGGGGGCAAATCAGCCCCAGCATTTT
CDR3: CASSIMQGANQPQHF

J: TRBJ2-7
D: -
V: TRBV10-3
size: -
DNA: TGTGCCATCAGTGAGGCTAGCACTCCCCACTACGAGCAGTACTTC
CDR3: CAISEASTPHYEQYF

J: TRBJ2-1
D: TRBD2
V: TRBV19
size: -
DNA: TGTGCCAGTAGTGCCTCCAGCGGGAGTTACAATGAGCAGTTCTTC
CDR3: CASSASSGSYNEQFF

J: TRBJ1-1
D: -
V: TRBV5-4
size: -
DNA: TGTGCCAGCAGTTTTCCTAACACTGAAGCTTTCTTT
CDR3: CASSFPNTEAFF

J: TRBJ1-1
D: TRBD1
V: TRBV28
size: -
DNA: TGTGCCAGCAGTCCTACAGGGGCAGCGGCTGAAGCTTTCTTT
CDR3: CASSPTGAAAEAFF

J: TRBJ2-7
D: -
V: TRBV6-5
size: -
DNA: TGTGCCAGCAGTTACCCCGAGCTGTATGAGCAGTACTTC
CDR3: CASSYPELYEQYF

J: TRBJ2-7
D: TRBD1
V: TRBV6-5
size: -
DNA: TGTGCCAGCAGCCCACCGACAGGGGCACCCTACGAGCAGTACTTC
CDR3: CASSPPTGAPYEQYF

J: TRBJ2-5
D: TRBD2
V: TRBV27
size: -
DNA: TGTGCCAGCAGCAAACTAGCGGGAGTAGGGGAGACCCAGTACTTC
CDR3: CASSKLAGVGETQYF

J: TRBJ2-1
D: TRBD1
V: TRBV9
size: -
DNA: TGTGCCAGCAGCGTAGCCGGGACAGGGGTATTCAGTGAGCAGTTCTTC
CDR3: CASSVAGTGVFSEQFF

J: TRBJ2-7
D: TRBD1
V: TRBV6-1
size: -
DNA: TGTGCCAGCAGGGCCGGGACAGCTAACTACGAGCAGTACTTC
CDR3: CASRAGTANYEQYF

J: TRBJ1-1
D: -
V: TRBV9
size: -
DNA: TGTGCCAGCAGCGGATATCAGGGGATGGTCACTGAAGCTTTCTTT
CDR3: CASSGYQGMVTEAFF

J: TRBJ2-3
D: TRBD2
V: TRBV7-9
size: -
DNA: TGTGCCAGCAGCTTAGTAGCGGGAACAGATACGCAGTATTTT
CDR3: CASSLVAGTDTQYF

J: TRBJ2-7
D: -
V: TRBV7-2
size: -
DNA: TGTGCCAGCAGCTTAGGTCACAGGGACGAGCAGTACTTC
CDR3: CASSLGHRDEQYF

J: TRBJ2-7
D: TRBD1
V: TRBV6-1
size: -
DNA: TGTGCCAGCAGTAGTACCGAGACAGGGTCCTACGAGCAGTACTTC
CDR3: CASSSTETGSYEQYF

J: TRBJ2-7
D: TRBD1
V: TRBV19
size: -
DNA: TGTGCCAGTAGTATGGCGGGACAGGCTTACGAGCAGTACTTC
CDR3: CASSMAGQAYEQYF

J: TRBJ2-5
D: -
V: TRBV29-1
size: -
DNA: TGCAGCGTTGTTGAGGGCGAGACCCAGTACTTC
CDR3: CSVVEGETQYF

J: TRBJ2-7
D: TRBD2
V: TRBV27
size: -
DNA: TGTGCCAGCAGTTGGACTAGCGGGAGCGGTCACGAGCAGTACTTC
CDR3: CASSWTSGSGHEQYF

J: TRBJ2-1
D: TRBD1
V: TRBV7-6
size: -
DNA: TGTGCCAGCAGCGCAGGGGGTACCTACAATGAGCAGTTCTTC
CDR3: CASSAGGTYNEQFF

J: TRBJ2-7
D: TRBD2
V: TRBV9
size: -
DNA: TGTGCCAGCAGCGTAGGCGCGGGAGACTACGAGCAGTACTTC
CDR3: CASSVGAGDYEQYF

J: TRBJ2-4
D: TRBD1
V: TRBV5-1
size: -
DNA: TGCGCCAGCAGCCAATGGGACAGGGAAACCATTCAGTACTTC
CDR3: CASSQWDRETIQYF

J: TRBJ1-1
D: TRBD1
V: TRBV6-6
size: -
DNA: TGTGCCAGCAGTCGCCCGGACCGGGACAGGGAAGCTTTCTTT
CDR3: CASSRPDRDREAFF

J: TRBJ1-1
D: TRBD1
V: TRBV13
size: -
DNA: TGTGCCAGCAGCCGACGTGGACAGGGGGACCACACTGAAGCTTTCTTT
CDR3: CASSRRGQGDHTEAFF

J: TRBJ2-4
D: -
V: TRBV14
size: -
DNA: TGTGCCAGCAGCCACTGGGGGCATAGTAAAAACATTCAGTACTTC
CDR3: CASSHWGHSKNIQYF

J: TRBJ2-7
D: TRBD2
V: TRBV7-9
size: few
DNA: TGTGCCAGCAGCTTAAATAGCGGGAGGGCCGGATACGAGCAGTACTTC
CDR3: CASSLNSGRAGYEQYF

J: TRBJ2-1
D: TRBD1
V: TRBV5-6
size: -
DNA: TGTGCCAGCAGCCAAAGCACAGGGGGCGGCTACAATGAGCAGTTCTTC
CDR3: CASSQSTGGGYNEQFF

J: TRBJ1-4
D: -
V: TRBV27
size: -
DNA: TGTGCCAGCAGTCCCCCCGGGGGAAAACTGTTTTTT
CDR3: CASSPPGGKLFF

J: TRBJ2-1
D: -
V: TRBV19
size: -
DNA: TGTGCCAGTAGTATAATAGGGGGGGCTTCCTACAATGAGCAGTTCTTC
CDR3: CASSIIGGASYNEQFF

J: TRBJ2-7
D: TRBD1
V: TRBV28
size: few
DNA: TGTGCCAGCAGTCCGAACACTGGGCCCGGGACAGGCAGGGGCGAGCAGTACTTC
CDR3: CASSPNTGPGTGRGEQYF

J: TRBJ2-7
D: -
V: TRBV7-8
size: -
DNA: TGTGCCAGCAGCTTAGAGGCTAGCCTCGAGCAGTACTTC
CDR3: CASSLEASLEQYF

J: TRBJ2-7
D: TRBD2
V: TRBV9
size: few
DNA: TGTGCCAGCAGCGTGGGGGGAGGGCCAACCTACGAGCAGTACTTC
CDR3: CASSVGGGPTYEQYF

J: TRBJ2-1
D: -
V: TRBV18
size: -
DNA: TGTGCCAGCTCCACCGGAACAGGGTACTACAATGAGCAGTTCTTC
CDR3: CASSTGTGYYNEQFF

J: TRBJ2-5
D: -
V: TRBV7-7
size: few
DNA: TGTGCCAGCAGCTTAGCGGGAGACCAAGAGACCCAGTACTTC
CDR3: CASSLAGDQETQYF

J: TRBJ1-2
D: TRBD1
V: TRBV30
size: -
DNA: TGTGCCTGGAGCCCCCCGGGACAGGTTGGTGGCTACACCTTC
CDR3: CAWSPPGQVGGYTF

J: TRBJ2-7
D: TRBD2
V: TRBV27
size: -
DNA: TGTGCCAGCAGTTTAAGGGGGACTAGCGCAGACTCCTACGAGCAGTACTTC
CDR3: CASSLRGTSADSYEQYF

J: TRBJ2-7
D: TRBD1
V: TRBV15
size: -
DNA: TGTGCCACCAGCAGGTTTGGTGGGACAGGGGGTATGGAGCAGTACTTC
CDR3: CATSRFGGTGGMEQYF

J: TRBJ2-1
D: TRBD2
V: TRBV7-7
size: -
DNA: TGTGCCAGCAGCCTTAGTGGGGGGGGTGAGCAGTTCTTC
CDR3: CASSLSGGGEQFF

J: TRBJ2-1
D: -
V: TRBV9
size: few
DNA: TGTGCCAGCAGCGTAGGGGCCTCCAATGAGCAGTTCTTC
CDR3: CASSVGASNEQFF

J: TRBJ2-2
D: TRBD1
V: TRBV27
size: -
DNA: TGTGCCAGCAGTCCACAGGGGGCTAAGAACACCGGGGAGCTGTTTTTT
CDR3: CASSPQGAKNTGELFF

J: TRBJ1-2
D: TRBD1
V: TRBV4-1
size: -
DNA: TGCGCCAGCAGCCAACATACCGGGACAGGGGTCTATGGCTACACCTTC
CDR3: CASSQHTGTGVYGYTF

J: TRBJ1-2
D: -
V: TRBV4-1
size: -
DNA: TGCGCCAGCAGCCAAGATAGGGGGAACTATGGCTACACCTTC
CDR3: CASSQDRGNYGYTF

J: TRBJ2-5
D: -
V: TRBV5-6
size: -
DNA: TGTGCCAGCAGCTCCCCACAGGGATTCTGGGAGACCCAGTACTTC
CDR3: CASSSPQGFWETQYF

J: TRBJ2-2
D: TRBD1
V: TRBV18
size: -
DNA: TGTGCCAGCTCACCCCTCCAGGGGGTTACCGGGGAGCTGTTTTTT
CDR3: CASSPLQGVTGELFF